This T cell receptor (beta chain) was identified during a study of shared clonotypes between healthy human individuals. Whole-study findings and limits: The genetic and exposure-history diversity represented was limited by few donors.

For each subset, genomic DNA was distributed in equal portions over several immunoSEQ plates. The data were produced by immunoSEQ multiplex PCR, yet TCRdb's version contains in-frame clones alone and is incomplete. This table holds approximately 2,000,000 clones, approximately 90% found once. Germline assignment: CDR1 MGHRA and CDR2 YSYEKL. After removal of 1 base from V and 2 bases from J, the junction contained 10 bases not matched to a gene. The CDR3 is 17 amino acids. As to this clone: Its antigen is unidentified.

The TCR sequence derives from a man between 18 and 35 years old in good health. Some clones in this sample may be carry-over from other donors' samples. The sequenced sample consisted of naive CD4+ T cells from PBMCs. The sample's subset: CD45RA+ positively selected. The chain couples TRBV4-1 to TRBJ2-7; 8 bases map to TRBD2. For the CDR3, the DNA is TGCGCCAGCAGCCAAGGAATGGGTAGCGGGGTACCCTACGAGCAGTACTTC. Encoded protein: CASSQGMGSGVPYEQYF.